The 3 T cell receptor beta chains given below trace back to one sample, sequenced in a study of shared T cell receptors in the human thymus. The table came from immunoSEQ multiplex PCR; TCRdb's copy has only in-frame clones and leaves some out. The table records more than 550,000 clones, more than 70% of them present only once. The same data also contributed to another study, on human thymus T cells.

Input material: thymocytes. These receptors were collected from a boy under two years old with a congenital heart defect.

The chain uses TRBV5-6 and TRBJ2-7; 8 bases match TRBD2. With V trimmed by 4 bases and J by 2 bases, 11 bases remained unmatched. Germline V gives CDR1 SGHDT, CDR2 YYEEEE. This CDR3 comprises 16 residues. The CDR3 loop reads CASSQGSSGQPYEQYF. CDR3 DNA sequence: TGTGCCAGCAGCCAGGGCTCTAGCGGGCAACCCTACGAGCAGTACTTC.

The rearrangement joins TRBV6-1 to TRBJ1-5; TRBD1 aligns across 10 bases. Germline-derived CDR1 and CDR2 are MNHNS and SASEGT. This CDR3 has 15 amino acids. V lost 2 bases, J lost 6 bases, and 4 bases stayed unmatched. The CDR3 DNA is TGTGCCAGCAGTGAAACGACAGGGGGCGGTCAGCCCCAGCATTTT. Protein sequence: CASSETTGGGQPQHF.

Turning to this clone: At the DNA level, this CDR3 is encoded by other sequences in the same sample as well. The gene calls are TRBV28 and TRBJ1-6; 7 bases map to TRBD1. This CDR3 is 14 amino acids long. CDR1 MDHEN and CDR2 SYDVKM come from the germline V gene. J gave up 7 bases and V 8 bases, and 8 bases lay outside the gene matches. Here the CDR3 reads CASVNYRGNSPLHF. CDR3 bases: TGTGCCAGCGTGAATTACAGGGGAAATTCACCCCTCCACTTT.